A selection of T cell receptor beta chains follows, all from one sample in a study of Ad26.COV2.S vaccination and SARS-CoV-2 variants. Some clones are missing from TCRdb's copy, which holds only in-frame ones; the method was immunoSEQ multiplex PCR. The sample holds 350,000 to 450,000 clones, 83% seen once. The sample in question was peripheral blood, obtained in a trial of Ad26.COV2.S vaccine versus placebo. The receptors originated from a person aged 18-60 years who received the Ad26.COV2.S COVID-19 vaccine or a placebo. The CDR3 runs from the conserved cysteine through the conserved F or W.

V: TRBV27; J: TRBJ2-1; length: 13; CDR3: CASTPYGRHEQFF
V: TRBV12-5; J: TRBJ2-2; length: 13; CDR3: CASGLVLAGELFF
V: TRBV6-5; J: TRBJ2-5; length: 12; CDR3: CASKEGGETQYF
V: TRBV11-3; J: TRBJ2-1; length: 18; CDR3: CASPEPRGPALTYNEQFF
V: TRBV7-8; J: TRBJ1-3; length: 14; CDR3: CASSFIGSGNTIYF
V: TRBV24-1; J: TRBJ1-3; length: 13; CDR3: CATSDLRGNTIYF
V: TRBV7-2; J: TRBJ2-1; length: 14; CDR3: CASSFKGGVNEQFF
V: TRBV7-2; J: TRBJ2-1; length: 15; CDR3: CASSLSRDEYNEQFF
V: TRBV18; J: TRBJ2-1; length: 14; CDR3: CASSPDRGRNEQFF
V: TRBV5-4; J: TRBJ1-1; length: 14; CDR3: CASSLQGMNTEAFF
V: TRBV5-1; J: TRBJ2-1; length: 16; CDR3: CASSLEASGRQNEQFF
V: TRBV11-3; J: TRBJ2-7; length: 15; CDR3: CASSSRTSGSYEQYF
V: TRBV28; J: TRBJ2-1; length: 16; CDR3: CASSTAGTSGYNEQFF
V: TRBV5-1; J: TRBJ1-4; length: 13; CDR3: CATSPGGGEKLFF
V: TRBV6-2/TRBV6-3; J: TRBJ2-1; length: 16; CDR3: CASSALAGGPYNEQFF
V: TRBV14; J: TRBJ2-4; length: 17; CDR3: CASSQDSEERAKNIQYF
V: TRBV19; J: TRBJ1-5; length: 15; CDR3: CASSIRGSSNQPQHF
V: TRBV9; J: TRBJ2-1; length: 15; CDR3: CASSVAGGIYNEQFF
V: TRBV11-1; J: TRBJ2-5; length: 15; CDR3: CASSLLAADRETQYF
V: TRBV15; J: TRBJ2-7; length: 12; CDR3: CATSRGAYEQYF
V: TRBV7-9; J: TRBJ2-7; length: 14; CDR3: CASSSLGRGYEQYF
V: TRBV7-3; J: TRBJ2-1; length: 15; CDR3: CASSSAGSSYNEQFF
V: TRBV5-1; J: TRBJ2-2; length: 19; CDR3: CASSLVGTSGGPKTGELFF
V: TRBV28; J: TRBJ2-7; length: 14; CDR3: CASSSQNRGLEQYF
V: TRBV3-1/TRBV3-2; J: TRBJ1-5; length: 15; CDR3: CASSQSSRNNQPQHF
V: TRBV5-1; J: TRBJ1-2; length: 16; CDR3: CASSLGGTGSNYGYTF
V: TRBV4-2; J: TRBJ2-5; length: 16; CDR3: CASSQDRREGWETQYF
V: TRBV4-3; J: TRBJ2-2; length: 17; CDR3: CASSQLQLSSNTGELFF
V: TRBV9; J: TRBJ2-7; length: 14; CDR3: CASSVVGQGGEQYF
V: TRBV5-1; J: TRBJ2-1; length: 15; CDR3: CASSLGDRGYNEQFF
V: TRBV7-7; J: TRBJ2-7; length: 16; CDR3: CASSLDATSGSYEQYF
V: TRBV18; J: TRBJ1-2; length: 14; CDR3: CASSPPNNNHGYTF
V: TRBV7-3; J: TRBJ2-3; length: 19; CDR3: CASSPHRTSGGQSTDTQYF
V: TRBV18; J: TRBJ2-4; length: 14; CDR3: CASSPGQGFDIQYF
V: TRBV11-3; J: TRBJ2-7; length: 12; CDR3: CASSRGEYEQYF
V: TRBV11-1; J: TRBJ2-3; length: 16; CDR3: CASSPNGGGSTDTQYF
V: TRBV7-3; J: TRBJ2-7; length: 15; CDR3: CASSLRTGRSYEQYF
V: TRBV19; J: TRBJ2-5; length: 14; CDR3: CASSITGVGETQYF
V: TRBV15; J: TRBJ1-4; length: 14; CDR3: CATSRPGGDEKLFF
V: TRBV7-7; J: TRBJ2-5; length: 15; CDR3: CASSPRSGSLETQYF
V: TRBV19; J: TRBJ2-7; length: 14; CDR3: CASSGTGRNYEQYF
V: TRBV4-1; J: TRBJ1-1; length: 15; CDR3: CASSLSGTGTTEAFF
V: TRBV4-2; J: TRBJ2-7; length: 13; CDR3: CASSQAVGYEQYF
V: TRBV4-2; J: TRBJ1-1; length: 17; CDR3: CASSQDRDALWDTEAFF
V: TRBV5-1; J: TRBJ2-1; length: 13; CDR3: CASSPGGPNEQFF
V: TRBV5-1; J: TRBJ1-3; length: 15; CDR3: CASSLQGHLGNTIYF
V: TRBV18; J: TRBJ2-1; length: 17; CDR3: CASSPPGLAGAYNEQFF
V: TRBV12-3/TRBV12-4; J: TRBJ2-2; length: 11; CDR3: CASSFAGELFF
V: TRBV7-8; J: TRBJ2-5; length: 14; CDR3: CASSLGGLGQTQYF
V: TRBV27; J: TRBJ2-3; length: 15; CDR3: CASSWASGYTDTQYF
V: TRBV11-2; J: TRBJ2-1; length: 15; CDR3: CASSPVLKDPNEQFF
V: TRBV7-9; J: TRBJ1-6; length: 13; CDR3: CASSPPVYSPLHF